The 6 T cell receptor beta chains below come from one sample, sequenced in a study of neoadjuvant anti-PD-1 for oral cavity cancer. The method was immunoSEQ multiplex PCR; TCRdb's version includes in-frame clones alone and lacks a portion of them. The repertoire holds 9,500 to 15,000 clones, with 71% as singletons. Time point denoted: after neoadjuvant nivolumab, at surgical resection. Sequencing used PBMCs, obtained after nivolumab (anti-PD-1) treatment. The receptors come from a person aged 40 to 85 with oral cavity squamous cell carcinoma.

This clone occurred a few times. This chain connects TRBV5-4 to TRBJ2-2; D is uncertain. CDR3 size: 11 residues. V was clipped by 3 bases and J by 7 bases, with 4 bases between them. Germline V gene data show CDR1 as SGHNT and CDR2 as YYREEE (reference sequence). CDR3 sequence: CASSYIGELFF. The CDR3 nucleotides are TGTGCCAGCAGCTATATCGGGGAGCTGTTTTTT.

The chain is built from TRBV11-2 and TRBJ1-1; D is perhaps TRBD1 (6 bases). Germline-derived CDR1 and CDR2 are SGHAT and FQNNGV. V was shortened by 6 bases and J by 3 bases, with 17 bases between the two germline ends. The CDR3 consists of 15 residues. CDR3 region: CASRSSRDIYTEAFF. The CDR3 region has the DNA TGTGCCAGCAGATCCTCACGGGACATTTACACTGAAGCTTTCTTT.

The V and J genes are TRBV5-6 and TRBJ1-5; D remains unclear. V lost 0 bases to trimming and J lost 0 bases, with 13 bases between them. This CDR3 is built from 17 residues. The germline gives CDR1 SGHDT, CDR2 YYEEEE. The CDR3 sequence is CASSLAAGRDSNQPQHF. CDR3 bases: TGTGCCAGCAGCTTGGCCGCAGGACGAGATAGCAATCAGCCCCAGCATTTT.

The chain is built from TRBV7-8 and TRBJ2-7; D may match TRBD1 or TRBD2 (6 bases each). Looked up from germline, CDR1 is SGHVS and CDR2 is FQNEAQ. This CDR3 contains 15 residues. Deletions cut 5 bases from V and 7 bases from J, with 21 bases between. CDR3 sequence (DNA): TGTGCCAGCAGCCCCTTTAGGGTGGTAGGGGGGGAGCAGTACTTC. This sequence encodes CASSPFRVVGGEQYF.

The chain uses TRBV5-1 and TRBJ1-4, with unresolved D. From germline, CDR1 is SGHRS and CDR2 YFSETQ. Trimming took 4 bases from V and 3 from J, leaving 7 bases between them. The CDR3 has 13 residues. DNA of the CDR3: TGCGCCAGCAGCCCGGAGGCTAATGAAAAACTGTTTTTT. Translated: CASSPEANEKLFF. The entire variable domain, with the rest obtained from reference TRBV5-1 and TRBJ1-4, is as follows: KAGVTQTPRYLIKTRGQQVTLSCSPISGHRSVSWYQQTPGQGLQFLFEYFSETQRNKGNFPGRFSGRQFSNSRSEMNVSTLELGDSALYLCASSPEANEKLFFGSGTQLSVL.

This clone showed up just once. V and J are TRBV2 and TRBJ2-2; D perhaps matches TRBD2 (6 bases). The CDR3 extends over 12 amino acids. CDR1 is SNHLY and CDR2 is FYNNEI in the germline V gene. The germline V and J ends were trimmed by 6 bases and 7 bases, with 9 bases remaining between them. CDR3 in amino acids: CASSAGYGELFF. In nucleotides, the CDR3 is TGTGCCAGCAGCGCGGGGTACGGGGAGCTGTTTTTT.